What follows is one T cell receptor beta chain and its context. Its antigen is still unknown. Base-call qualities are not available, and no considerably larger clone is one nucleotide away. Preparation of the library involved the immunoSEQ multiplex PCR assay. This immuneACCESS table, as held by TCRdb, lists in-frame sequences with V and J called but not all clones. Of the missing ones, under half trace to an unresolved V gene in checked studies; the others have no known cause. This sample comprises tens of thousands of clones, about nine tenths of them detected only once. The ten top clones hold 1.6% of the sample. This entry belongs to a study of T cells after somatic rescue of genetic block (dated by TCRdb to about 2020). As for the study more broadly: The study assessed how robust, over the long term, a T-cell system was when the system had developed through somatic rescue of a genetic block in T-cell development.

The sequence derives from a woman between 18 and 30 years old. The sample consisted of peripheral blood mononuclear cells (PBMCs).

At the DNA level, the sequence is TGCGCCAGCAGCCGGTCCCGGGACAGGGACCAGCCCCAGCATTTT. This encodes CASSRSRDRDQPQHF. This sequence uses TRBV4-3 and TRBJ1-5; the central 9 bases match TRBD1. From cysteine to phenylalanine, the CDR3 is 15 amino acids long. Just the 45-base CDR3 DNA is kept, in frame starting at base 1. CDR1 LGHNA and CDR2 YSLEER are derived from the germline V gene. Ends trimmed: V by 4 bases, J by 7 bases; bases unmatched to a gene: 8.